The 24 T cell receptor beta chains listed next were all sequenced from one sample in a study of long-term antiretroviral therapy in people with HIV. At survey level, the immunoSEQ assay was run in its v3.0 version. The method was immunoSEQ multiplex PCR; TCRdb's version includes in-frame clones alone and lacks a portion of them. The table includes under 40,000 clones, roughly four fifths detected once. The specimen comprised unsorted PBMCs, sampled 0.3 years after starting antiretroviral therapy. The receptor set was obtained from a man between 18 and 29 years old with HIV.

The chain uses TRBV6-6 and TRBJ2-7; the D is unclear. Germline V gives CDR1 MNHNY, CDR2 SVGAGI (reference sequence). This CDR3 region has 13 residues. V was clipped by 5 bases and J by 2 bases, with 10 bases between them. DNA for the CDR3: TGTGCCAGCAGTCAGGCCAGACCCTACGAGCAGTACTTC. Encoded protein: CASSQARPYEQYF.

The chain employs TRBV6-5 and TRBJ1-1; 7 nucleotides align to TRBD1. There are 14 residues in the CDR3. Looked up from germline, CDR1 is MNHEY and CDR2 is SVGAGI. With 2 bases clipped from V and 1 base from J, the junction kept 1 base outside the gene matches. The CDR3 nucleotides are TGTGCCAGCAGTTACGGGACAGCGAACACTGAAGCTTTCTTT. Translation: CASSYGTANTEAFF.

The chain's CDR3 is CASSQGVRDRHSGNTIYF. The CDR3 nucleotides are TGTGCCAGCAGCCAAGGGGTACGGGACAGGCACTCTGGAAACACCATATATTTT. V and J are TRBV14 and TRBJ1-3; 8 positions match TRBD1. This CDR3 contains 18 residues. The V and J ends lost 1 base and 0 bases, in that order; junction bases with no gene match: 8. Germline CDR1 reads SGHDN; CDR2 reads FVKESK.

This clone has a single count. The gene calls are TRBV7-4 and TRBJ1-1; 7 nucleotides align to TRBD1. From germline, CDR1 is SGHVT and CDR2 SQSDAQ. V dropped 1 base and J dropped 3; count of bases not matched to a gene: 5. The length of the CDR3 is 15 residues. The CDR3 here is CASSLGGGADTEAFF. The CDR3 coding sequence is TGTGCCAGCAGCTTAGGAGGGGGCGCCGACACTGAAGCTTTCTTT.

The chain is built from TRBV6-4 and TRBJ2-1; D not certain. V shed 0 bases and J shed 0 bases, with 9 bases lying between them. The CDR3 is 16 amino acids. Germline CDR1 MRHNA, CDR2 SNTAGT. The CDR3 coding sequence is TGTGCCAGCAGTGACTCGGTGGCAAACTCCTACAATGAGCAGTTCTTC. This sequence encodes CASSDSVANSYNEQFF.

The J gene is TRBJ1-1, the V gene TRBV5-6; 8 nucleotides line up with TRBD1. CDR3 length: 16 amino acids. Unmatched junction bases numbered 16, after V lost 2 bases and J lost 10 bases. From germline, CDR1 is SGHDT and CDR2 YYEEEE. The CDR3 DNA sequence: TGTGCCAGCAGCTTAGGGGGACAGGCACCTCTTGATGGAGCTTTCTTT. Protein sequence: CASSLGGQAPLDGAFF.

This clone was recorded once. V and J are TRBV28 and TRBJ1-2; no reliable D call. V was pared by 7 bases and J by 4 bases, with 13 bases between. The CDR3 sequence is 13 residues long. Germline lookup yields CDR1 MDHEN and CDR2 SYDVKM. The CDR3 nucleotides read TGTGCCAGCAAGGGCTCGGCGGCCTATGGCTACACCTTC. It encodes CASKGSAAYGYTF.

This chain connects TRBV28 to TRBJ2-3, with D hard to call. The germline V gene has CDR1 MDHEN and CDR2 SYDVKM. Between the trimmed V and J ends, which lost 6 bases and 2 bases, there was a span of 0 bases. The CDR3 consists of 10 residues. DNA of the CDR3: TGTGCCAGCAGCACAGATACGCAGTATTTT. This sequence encodes CASSTDTQYF.

The rearrangement uses TRBV18 and TRBJ1-4; tentatively, D is TRBD1 (5 bases). Germline CDR1 is KGHSH and CDR2 is LQKENI. Trimming took 4 bases from V and 0 from J, leaving 9 bases between them. The CDR3 spans 15 residues. DNA for the CDR3: TGTGCCAGCTCACGGGACTATGCAACTAATGAAAAACTGTTTTTT. Protein sequence: CASSRDYATNEKLFF.

This chain uses TRBV23-1 with TRBJ2-5; TRBD2 aligns across 8 bases. TRBV23-1 is an ORF, and what it does is uncertain. The length of the CDR3 is 12 residues. After removal of 8 bases from V and 3 bases from J, the junction contained 2 bases not matched to a gene. The CDR3 coding sequence is TGCGCCAGCGCAGCGGGAGAAGAGACCCAGTACTTC. This gives the protein CASAAGEETQYF.

The V call is TRBV6-1, the J call TRBJ1-5; 11 bases map to TRBD1. Germline trimming cut 6 bases from V and 5 bases from J; bases unmatched to any gene: 6. Germline CDR1 reads MNHNS; CDR2 reads SASEGT. The CDR3 loop spans 15 amino acids. CDR3 amino acids: CASRGTGGIDQPQHF. The CDR3 DNA follows: TGTGCCAGCAGAGGGACAGGGGGAATCGATCAGCCCCAGCATTTT.

The chain joins TRBV30 to TRBJ2-3; D is possibly TRBD1 or TRBD2 (6 bases each). Germline V gene sequence: CDR1 GTSNPN, CDR2 SVGIG (reference sequence). The CDR3 covers 17 residues. Trimming took off 0 bases at V and 0 bases at J, with 16 bases between the two ends. The CDR3 DNA sequence: TGTGCCTGGAGTGTACGAAGGGGGGCCCTTAGCACAGATACGCAGTATTTT. Its translation: CAWSVRRGALSTDTQYF.

The chain has TRBV4-1 and TRBJ1-2; D gene uncertain. CDR1 is MGHRA, CDR2 YSYEKL, per germline. There are 15 residues in the CDR3. V lost 0 bases, J lost 4 bases, and 12 bases lay in between. Here the CDR3 DNA reads TGCGCCAGCAGCCAAGAATGGAAAAGCCTCTATGGCTACACCTTC. Amino acid sequence: CASSQEWKSLYGYTF.

This clone was counted a few times. V gene TRBV19 combines with J gene TRBJ1-3, with D possibly matching TRBD1 (5 bases). Germline values: CDR1 LNHDA, CDR2 SQIVND (reference sequence). The V and J ends lost 6 bases and 0 bases respectively, with 9 bases between them. The CDR3 runs to 14 residues. The CDR3 is CASRRTSSGNTIYF. The CDR3 DNA sequence: TGTGCCAGTAGACGGACAAGCTCTGGAAACACCATATATTTT.

This chain uses TRBV5-8 with TRBJ1-5; 8 bases are a match to TRBD1. This CDR3 has 17 residues. From germline, CDR1 is SGHTS and CDR2 YDEGEE. The ends lost 0 bases at V and 5 bases at J; junction bases unmatched: 10. CDR3 amino acids: CASSLVASGTGHQPQHF. The CDR3 bases are TGTGCCAGCAGCTTGGTGGCTTCCGGGACAGGTCATCAGCCCCAGCATTTT.

This rearrangement joins TRBV4-1 to TRBJ1-5, with 9 bases lining up with TRBD1. CDR1 and CDR2 (germline): MGHRA, YSYEKL. The CDR3 runs to 16 residues. V was clipped by 0 bases and J by 7 bases; unmatched bases: 7. The CDR3 protein is CASSQDLGTGSQPQHF. CDR3 coding DNA: TGCGCCAGCAGCCAAGATCTGGGGACAGGGTCCCAGCCCCAGCATTTT.

The chain uses TRBV19 and TRBJ1-2, with 8 bases aligning to TRBD1. The CDR3 runs 18 residues. CDR1 LNHDA and CDR2 SQIVND come from the germline V gene (reference sequence). V shed 1 base and J 3 bases; nucleotides not matched to a gene: 13. Here the CDR3 DNA reads TGTGCCAGTAGTATAGTTTCTAGGGGGGGACAGGCGGACTATGGCTACACCTTC. Translation: CASSIVSRGGQADYGYTF.

The J gene is TRBJ2-7, the V gene TRBV19; 9 positions agree with TRBD2. CDR3 length equals 14 residues. V lost 3 bases to trimming and J lost 5 bases; unmatched junction nucleotides: 5. Germline CDR1 reads LNHDA; CDR2 reads SQIVND (reference sequence). CDR3 region: CASSILSGGHEQYF. CDR3 DNA: TGTGCCAGTAGTATCCTTAGCGGGGGCCACGAGCAGTACTTC.

V gene TRBV21-1 combines with J gene TRBJ1-6; the table's D call, TRBD1, has no DNA check behind it. TRBV21-1 is a recognized pseudogene. CDR3 length: 14 amino acids. The CDR3 protein is CASIPRGANSPLHF. In DNA, the CDR3 is TGTGCCAGCATTCCCAGGGGGGCTAATTCACCCCTCCACTTT.

This clone was recorded only once. The chain links TRBV5-1 to TRBJ1-1, with TRBD1 as a possible D gene (5 bases). Looked up from germline, CDR1 is SGHRS and CDR2 is YFSETQ. The CDR3 runs to 13 residues. The germline V and J ends were trimmed by 5 bases and 4 bases, with 12 bases remaining between them. CDR3 DNA: TGCGCCAGCAGACTATTCGGGGGCACTGAAGCTTTCTTT. Its protein product is CASRLFGGTEAFF. Full variable domain (rest looked up from reference TRBV5-1 and TRBJ1-1): KAGVTQTPRYLIKTRGQQVTLSCSPISGHRSVSWYQQTPGQGLQFLFEYFSETQRNKGNFPGRFSGRQFSNSRSEMNVSTLELGDSALYLCASRLFGGTEAFFGQGTRLTVV.

V usage is TRBV5-4 and J usage is TRBJ1-4; perhaps TRBD1 as D (5 bases). Trimming shortened V by 2 bases and J by 5 bases, and 13 bases separated the two germline ends. The CDR3 contains 15 residues. The germline V gene encodes CDR1 SGHNT and CDR2 YYREEE (reference sequence). The CDR3 spells CASSFGASRNEKLFF. CDR3 nucleotide sequence: TGTGCCAGCAGCTTTGGGGCTTCAAGGAATGAAAAACTGTTTTTT.

J is TRBJ2-7 and V is TRBV9, with 9 bases aligning to TRBD1. Germline-derived CDR1 and CDR2 are SGDLS and YYNGEE. V lost 4 bases, J lost 7 bases, and 12 bases stayed unmatched. The CDR3 is 15 residues long. The CDR3 reads CASSPGTGLSGEQYF. DNA for the CDR3: TGTGCCAGCAGCCCCGGGACAGGGCTTTCAGGGGAGCAGTACTTC.

The chain uses TRBV7-9 and TRBJ1-2; D perhaps matches TRBD1 (5 bases). This CDR3 contains 16 residues. The V gene lost 0 bases and the J gene lost 6 bases, with 17 bases spanning the gap. Germline CDR1 and CDR2: SEHNR and FQNEAQ (reference sequence). CDR3 sequence: CASSLAPMGVENGYTF. Written as DNA, the CDR3 is TGTGCCAGCAGCTTAGCTCCTATGGGGGTCGAGAATGGCTACACCTTC.

V gene TRBV7-2 combines with J gene TRBJ2-7; tentative D call: TRBD1 (6 bases). The V gene's germline CDR1 is SGHTA and CDR2 FQGNSA. There are 15 residues in the CDR3. Trimming cost V 1 base and J 4 bases, with 14 bases left between them. The CDR3 nucleotides are TGTGCCAGCAGCTTAGAGACAGGAAGTTCGTACGAGCAGTACTTC. Its protein is CASSLETGSSYEQYF.